The rows below give T cell receptor beta chains drawn from one sample of a study of blood T cells in healthy people across ages. One entry per CDR3 protein results from TCRdb running MiXCR on the 5' RACE reads. The sample lists some 900,000 distinct CDR3 sequences, 45% to 50% occurring once. Sequencing was carried out using blood. All receptors derive from a man younger than 40 in good health. Each CDR3 is given without its conserved first and last residue. The order of the fields is D gene, clone size, V gene, J gene, CDR3 protein. A D gene is named only where the DNA matches it firmly. Where a row states a size, it is once, few, many or the class of an expanded clone; other rows omit it.

-,-,TRBV29-1,TRBJ1-2,SVNEPGQFGYT
-,-,TRBV4-1,TRBJ2-1,ASSQERSNRPSYNEQF
-,-,TRBV5-1,TRBJ2-7,ASSFRGPSYEQY
TRBD2,-,TRBV20-1,TRBJ2-5,SATGTSRNGEQY
-,-,TRBV5-1,-,ASSLDGGDFYEQY
-,-,TRBV6-6,TRBJ2-6,ASSYLQHSSGANVLT
-,-,TRBV6-5,TRBJ2-2,ASSDGTYTGELF
-,-,TRBV5-1,TRBJ1-1,ASSLVGSGLTEAF
-,-,TRBV12-3/TRBV12-4,TRBJ2-3,ASSPPGRDSTDTQY
-,-,TRBV25-1,TRBJ1-5,ASSEYRIHQPQH
-,few,TRBV7-2,TRBJ1-1,ASSLSSANTEAF
TRBD1,few,TRBV7-6,TRBJ2-7,ASSRDRGGSYEQY
TRBD1,few,TRBV9,TRBJ2-1,ASSPRGTGTNEQF
-,few,TRBV3-1,TRBJ2-1,ASSQEGLRNEQF